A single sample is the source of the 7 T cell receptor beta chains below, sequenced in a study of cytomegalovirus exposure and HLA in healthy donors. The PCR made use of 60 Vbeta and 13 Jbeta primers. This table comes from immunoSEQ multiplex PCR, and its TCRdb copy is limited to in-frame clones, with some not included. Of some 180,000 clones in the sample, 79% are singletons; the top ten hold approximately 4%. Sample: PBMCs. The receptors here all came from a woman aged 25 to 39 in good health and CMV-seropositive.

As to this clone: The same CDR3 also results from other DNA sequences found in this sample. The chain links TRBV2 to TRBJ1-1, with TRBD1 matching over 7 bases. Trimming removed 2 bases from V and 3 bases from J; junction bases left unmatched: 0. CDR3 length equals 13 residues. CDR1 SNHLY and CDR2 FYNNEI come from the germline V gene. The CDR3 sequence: CASSEQGDTEAFF. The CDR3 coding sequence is TGTGCCAGCAGTGAACAGGGGGACACTGAAGCTTTCTTT.

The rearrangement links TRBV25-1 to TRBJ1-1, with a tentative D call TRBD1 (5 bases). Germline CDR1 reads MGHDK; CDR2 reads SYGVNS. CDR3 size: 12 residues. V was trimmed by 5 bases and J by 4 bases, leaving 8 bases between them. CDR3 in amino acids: CASSPGGTEAFF. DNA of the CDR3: TGTGCCAGCAGTCCCGGGGGCACTGAAGCTTTCTTT. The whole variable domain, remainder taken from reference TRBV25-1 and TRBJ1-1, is EADIYQTPRYLVIGTGKKITLECSQTMGHDKMYWYQQDPGMELHLIHYSYGVNSTEKGDLSSESTVSRIRTEHFPLTLESARPSHTSQYLCASSPGGTEAFFGQGTRLTVV.

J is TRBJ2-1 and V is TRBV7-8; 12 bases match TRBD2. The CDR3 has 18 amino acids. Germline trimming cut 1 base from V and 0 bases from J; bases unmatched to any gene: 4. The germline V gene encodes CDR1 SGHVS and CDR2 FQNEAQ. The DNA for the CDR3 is TGTGCCAGCAGCTTAGGACTAGCGGGGGTCCTCTCCTACAATGAGCAGTTCTTC. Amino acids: CASSLGLAGVLSYNEQFF.

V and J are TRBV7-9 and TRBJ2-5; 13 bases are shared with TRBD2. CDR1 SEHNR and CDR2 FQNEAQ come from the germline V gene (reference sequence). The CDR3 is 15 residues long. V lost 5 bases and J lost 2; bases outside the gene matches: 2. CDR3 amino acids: CASSQGLAGQETQYF. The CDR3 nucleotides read TGTGCCAGCAGCCAGGGACTAGCGGGACAAGAGACCCAGTACTTC.

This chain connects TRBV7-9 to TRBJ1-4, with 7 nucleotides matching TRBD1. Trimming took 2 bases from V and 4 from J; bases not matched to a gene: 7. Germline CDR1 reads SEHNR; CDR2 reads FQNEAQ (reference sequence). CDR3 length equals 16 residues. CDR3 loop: CASSLRRGQSNEKLFF. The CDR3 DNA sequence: TGTGCCAGCAGCTTAAGGCGGGGACAGAGTAATGAAAAACTGTTTTTT.

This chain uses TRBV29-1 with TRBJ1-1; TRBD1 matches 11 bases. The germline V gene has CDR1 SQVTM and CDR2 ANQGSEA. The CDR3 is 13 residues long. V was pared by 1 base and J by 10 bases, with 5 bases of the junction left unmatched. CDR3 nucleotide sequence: TGCAGCGTTGAAGGGGGGACAGGGGGACTAGCTTTCTTT. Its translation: CSVEGGTGGLAFF.

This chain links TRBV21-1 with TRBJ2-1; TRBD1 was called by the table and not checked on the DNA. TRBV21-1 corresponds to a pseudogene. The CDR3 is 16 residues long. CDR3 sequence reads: CASSKGQATSYNGQFF. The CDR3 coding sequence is TGTGCCAGCAGCAAGGGACAGGCGACCTCCTACAATGGGCAGTTCTTC.